This T cell receptor (beta chain) was sequenced for a study of cytomegalovirus exposure and HLA in healthy donors. Findings and limits, study-wide: Most TCR sequences showed up rarely, but some public TCRs showed up in many donors. In a later analysis, V- and J-gene trimming of beta chains associated with a DCLRE1C missense variant, replicated independently.

V lost 4 bases and J lost 2; bases outside the gene matches: 3. The CDR3 covers 14 residues. CDR1 and CDR2 from the germline V gene are SNHLY and FYNNEI. 60 Vbeta and 13 Jbeta primers were used in PCR. The protocol was immunoSEQ multiplex PCR, while the TCRdb copy is restricted to in-frame clones and leaves out a portion. The data hold 75,000 to 80,000 clones, with more than 60% observed a single time. Comment on this clone: Its antigen is still unknown.

Donors had nominal health at sampling but likely had unrecorded immune exposures. Input material: PBMCs. This clonotype was sampled from a man in his forties or fifties in good health and CMV-seronegative. J is TRBJ2-3 and V is TRBV2; TRBD1 agrees at 7 bases. The CDR3 loop reads CASSGGTVTDTQYF. Here the CDR3 DNA reads TGTGCCAGCAGTGGAGGGACAGTCACAGATACGCAGTATTTT.